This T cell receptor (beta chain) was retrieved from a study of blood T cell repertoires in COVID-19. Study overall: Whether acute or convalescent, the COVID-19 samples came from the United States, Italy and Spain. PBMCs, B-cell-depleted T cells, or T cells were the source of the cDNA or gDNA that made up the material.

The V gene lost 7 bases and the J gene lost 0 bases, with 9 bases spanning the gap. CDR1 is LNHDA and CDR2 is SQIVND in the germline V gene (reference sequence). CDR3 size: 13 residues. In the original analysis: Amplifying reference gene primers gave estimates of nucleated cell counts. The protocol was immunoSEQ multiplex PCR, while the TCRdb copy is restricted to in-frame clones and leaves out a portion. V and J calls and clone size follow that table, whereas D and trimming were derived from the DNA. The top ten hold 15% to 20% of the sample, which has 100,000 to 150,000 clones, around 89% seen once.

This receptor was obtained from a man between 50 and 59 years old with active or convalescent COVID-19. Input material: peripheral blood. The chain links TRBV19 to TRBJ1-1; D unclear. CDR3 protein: CASTPYLNTEAFF. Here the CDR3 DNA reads TGTGCCAGTACCCCGTATTTGAACACTGAAGCTTTCTTT.